This TCR beta chain was sequenced during a study of T cell repertoires in cytomegalovirus infection. Study at large: It was the public TCR beta signatures that indicated both CMV infection and matching HLA type.

This clonotype was recorded many times. Its antigen remains unknown. Findings and caveats of the study: The ex vivo response was dominated by HLA-C-restricted CMV-specific TCR beta clonotypes. Totalled public TCR beta family frequency picked out people who carried CMV plus the relevant HLA.

The CDR3 covers 16 residues. Germline loops: CDR1 SEHNR, CDR2 FQNEAQ (reference sequence). V trimming: 9 bases; J trimming: 3 bases; junction bases outside the gene matches: 11. TCRdb itself ran the reads through MiXCR, one entry per CDR3 protein. This sample has approximately 500,000 distinct CDR3 sequences; about 17% occur once, and the top ten carry roughly 25%. Sequenced sample: CD8+ T cells from PBMCs. The rearrangement links TRBV7-9 to TRBJ2-5; 12 nucleotides align to TRBD2. This receptor was taken from a human donor in good health (CMV status not recorded). Some clones in this sample may be carry-over from other donors' samples. CDR3 amino acids: CASSPPASGREETQYF. The CDR3 DNA reads as TGTGCCAGTTCCCCCCCGGCTAGCGGGAGGGAAGAGACCCAGTACTTC.